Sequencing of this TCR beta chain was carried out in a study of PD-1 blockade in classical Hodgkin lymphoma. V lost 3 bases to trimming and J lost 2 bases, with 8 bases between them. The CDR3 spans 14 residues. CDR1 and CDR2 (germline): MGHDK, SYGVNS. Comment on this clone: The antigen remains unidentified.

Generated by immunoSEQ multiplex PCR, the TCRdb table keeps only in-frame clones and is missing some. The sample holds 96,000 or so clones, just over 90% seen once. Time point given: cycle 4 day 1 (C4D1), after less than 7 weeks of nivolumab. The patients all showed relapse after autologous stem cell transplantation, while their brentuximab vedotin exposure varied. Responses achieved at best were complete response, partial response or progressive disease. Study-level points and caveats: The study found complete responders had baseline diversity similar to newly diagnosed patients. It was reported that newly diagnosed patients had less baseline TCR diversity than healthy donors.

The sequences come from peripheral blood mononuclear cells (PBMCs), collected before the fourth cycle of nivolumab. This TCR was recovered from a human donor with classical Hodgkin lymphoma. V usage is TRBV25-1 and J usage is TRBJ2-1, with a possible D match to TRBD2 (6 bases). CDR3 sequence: CASSDIAAYNEQFF. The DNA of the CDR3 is TGTGCCAGCAGTGATATAGCGGCCTACAATGAGCAGTTCTTC.